This T cell receptor (beta chain) was captured by sequencing in a study of cytomegalovirus exposure and HLA in healthy donors. Whole-study context: Previous work identified roughly 110 million unique TCR beta sequences from approximately 190 million T cells.

The length of the CDR3 is 13 residues. The germline V gene has CDR1 KGHSH and CDR2 LQKENI. Trimming removed 2 bases from V and 6 bases from J, with 10 bases in between. Worth noting for this clone: Its matching antigen is unknown.

In the PCR, 60 Vbeta and 13 Jbeta primers were used. TCRdb's table, derived via immunoSEQ multiplex PCR, lists solely in-frame clones and lacks some. Of about 130,000 clones listed, approximately 68% are singletons. Study outcomes and limitations: HLA restriction was apparent for most CMV-associated TCR beta chains in a later analysis. In most subjects, TCR beta sequences reportedly gave accurate predictions of HLA-A and HLA-B alleles.

This chain links TRBV18 with TRBJ1-2; D is perhaps TRBD1 (6 bases). The sample consisted of PBMCs. The TCR comes from a man in his thirties or forties in good health and CMV-seropositive. The CDR3 protein is CASSPGTRDGYTF. As DNA, the CDR3 is TGTGCCAGCTCACCAGGGACAAGGGATGGCTACACCTTC.